The 23 T cell receptor beta chains presented below share a single source sample, sequenced in a study of siplizumab effects on memory and regulatory T cells. Assay: immunoSEQ multiplex PCR; the TCRdb copy retains only in-frame clones and omits some. The table has tens of thousands of clones, 93% seen once. The sequenced material came from CD8+ T cells sorted from blood. The source of these receptors is a human donor in good health.

This chain links TRBV21-1 with TRBJ2-7; the D call TRBD2 from the table was never checked on the DNA. TRBV21-1 is a known pseudogene. This CDR3 has 17 residues. The CDR3 protein is CASTAQISASGPREQYF. As DNA, the CDR3 is TGTGCCAGCACAGCGCAGATTAGCGCTAGCGGCCCCCGGGAGCAGTACTTC.

The chain is built from TRBV4-1 and TRBJ1-3; D unresolved. Germline-derived CDR1 and CDR2 are MGHRA and YSYEKL. The CDR3 runs 13 residues. Deletions cut 7 bases from V and 0 bases from J, with 7 bases between. The CDR3 DNA reads TGCGCCAGCACCCACGGCTCTGGAAACACCATATATTTT. Its translation is CASTHGSGNTIYF.

This chain joins TRBV27 and TRBJ2-7, with 10 bases that match TRBD2. CDR3 length: 14 residues. Germline CDR1 and CDR2: MNHEY and SMNVEV (reference sequence). Trimming at V came to 5 bases and at J to 2 bases, leaving 3 bases not matched to a gene. The CDR3 is CASSDGLAAYEQYF. DNA of the CDR3: TGTGCCAGCAGTGACGGACTAGCGGCCTACGAGCAGTACTTC.

The rearrangement links TRBV7-9 to TRBJ1-5, with D unclear. Germline V gene data show CDR1 as SEHNR and CDR2 as FQNEAQ (reference sequence). This CDR3 region has 13 residues. Trimming took 4 bases from V and 5 from J, leaving 9 bases between them. The CDR3 sequence: CASSSQGHQPQHF. Written as DNA, the CDR3 is TGTGCCAGCAGCTCTCAAGGTCATCAGCCCCAGCATTTT.

The chain links TRBV6-5 to TRBJ2-7; perhaps TRBD1 as D (6 bases). The V and J ends lost 4 bases and 2 bases respectively, with 9 bases between them. The CDR3 is 13 amino acids. Germline V gene sequence: CDR1 MNHEY, CDR2 SVGAGI. The CDR3 DNA is TGTGCCAGCAGTTGGACAGATACCTACGAGCAGTACTTC. Amino acid sequence: CASSWTDTYEQYF.

This clone was counted once. This sequence joins TRBV9 and TRBJ2-5; 8 bases fit TRBD1. CDR3 length: 16 residues. CDR1 SGDLS and CDR2 YYNGEE come from the germline V gene. V trimming: 1 base; J trimming: 0 bases; junction bases outside the gene matches: 5. CDR3 nucleotide sequence: TGTGCCAGCAGCGTACCCGGGACAGGTAACCAAGAGACCCAGTACTTC. It codes for CASSVPGTGNQETQYF.

This clone has a single count. The chain has TRBV7-6 and TRBJ1-1, with D perhaps TRBD1 (5 bases). V lost 5 bases, J lost 6 bases, and 10 bases lay in between. The germline V gene encodes CDR1 SGHVS and CDR2 FNYEAQ. This CDR3 is built from 12 residues. The CDR3: CASSDGGAEAFF. For the CDR3, the DNA is TGTGCCAGCAGCGACGGGGGGGCTGAAGCTTTCTTT.

The genes are TRBV27 and TRBJ1-1; 8 bases are a match to TRBD1. Losses at the gene ends were 2 bases for V and 2 bases for J; bases not matched to a gene: 1. Germline V lookup: CDR1 MNHEY, CDR2 SMNVEV (reference sequence). The CDR3 spans 14 residues. CDR3 loop: CASSLTGGNTEAFF. The CDR3 bases are TGTGCCAGCAGTTTAACAGGGGGAAACACTGAAGCTTTCTTT.

This chain joins TRBV6-5 and TRBJ1-2; D possibly corresponds to TRBD1 (5 bases). Germline lookup yields CDR1 MNHEY and CDR2 SVGAGI. CDR3 length: 13 amino acids. The V gene lost 5 bases and the J gene lost 3 bases, with 10 bases spanning the gap. This CDR3 reads CASSDLTDYGYTF. DNA of the CDR3: TGTGCCAGCAGTGACTTGACAGACTATGGCTACACCTTC.

This chain uses TRBV19 with TRBJ2-7; either TRBD1 or TRBD2 may fit D (5 bases each). Between the trimmed V and J ends, which lost 8 bases and 4 bases, there was a span of 15 bases. The CDR3 runs to 13 residues. Looked up from germline, CDR1 is LNHDA and CDR2 is SQIVND (reference sequence). The CDR3 coding sequence is TGTGCCAGTGAGGGGCCAGGAGGTTACGAGCAGTACTTC. Translating gives CASEGPGGYEQYF.

The chain uses TRBV29-1 and TRBJ1-2; 7 positions match TRBD1. Germline lookup yields CDR1 SQVTM and CDR2 ANQGSEA. CDR3 length equals 12 residues. V shed 5 bases and J 3 bases; nucleotides not matched to a gene: 3. CDR3 protein: CSVPTGDYGYTF. CDR3 DNA: TGCAGCGTTCCTACAGGGGACTATGGCTACACCTTC.

The V gene is TRBV7-6, the J gene TRBJ2-1, with 10 bases matching TRBD1. The V and J ends lost 1 base and 8 bases, in that order; junction bases with no gene match: 8. The length of the CDR3 is 16 residues. Per the germline V gene, CDR1 is SGHVS and CDR2 is FNYEAQ. CDR3: CASSLGAGQGMDEQFF. For the CDR3, the DNA is TGTGCCAGCAGCTTAGGAGCGGGACAGGGGATGGATGAGCAGTTCTTC.

This clone was seen only once. This chain uses TRBV7-3 with TRBJ2-1, with 8 bases identical to TRBD2. Germline-derived CDR1 and CDR2 are SGHTA and FQGTGA. The junction had 12 bases not matched to a gene; V was cut back by 6 bases and J by 11 bases. The CDR3 loop spans 14 amino acids. The CDR3: CASSQRLGGGKQFF. The CDR3 region has the DNA TGTGCCAGCAGTCAGCGATTGGGCGGGGGGAAGCAGTTCTTC. The whole variable domain, remainder taken from reference TRBV7-3 and TRBJ2-1, is GAGVSQTPSNKVTEKGKYVELRCDPISGHTALYWYRQSLGQGPEFLIYFQGTGAADDSGLPNDRFFAVRPEGSVSTLKIQRTERGDSAVYLCASSQRLGGGKQFFGPGTRLTVL.

This rearrangement joins TRBV7-2 to TRBJ2-3, with unresolved D. The CDR3 has 13 amino acids. With 7 bases removed from V and 6 bases from J, the gap between germline ends came to 14 bases. The V gene's germline CDR1 is SGHTA and CDR2 FQGNSA. This CDR3 reads CASNRVGSDTQYF. Here the CDR3 DNA reads TGTGCCAGCAACCGAGTAGGTTCCGATACGCAGTATTTT.

This chain connects TRBV28 to TRBJ2-7, with 8 bases identical to TRBD1. Trimming removed 3 bases from V and 5 bases from J; junction bases left unmatched: 9. Germline CDR1 and CDR2: MDHEN and SYDVKM. The CDR3 extends over 15 amino acids. Written as DNA, the CDR3 is TGTGCCAGCAGTTTCCCCGGGACAGGTGACCACGAGCAGTACTTC. Translated, it gives CASSFPGTGDHEQYF.

The genes are TRBV6-6 and TRBJ1-5; 8 nucleotides match TRBD1. V was pared by 11 bases and J by 6 bases, with 9 bases of the junction left unmatched. The germline V gene encodes CDR1 MNHNY and CDR2 SVGAGI (reference sequence). This CDR3 comprises 13 residues. CDR3 DNA sequence: TGTGCCGGGAAGACAGGGGAGCTTCAGCCCCAGCATTTT. This gives the protein CAGKTGELQPQHF.

This clone was detected only a few times. Its ends do not fully match the called genes, so a read error is possible. The chain employs TRBV3-1 (or the pseudogene TRBV3-2) and TRBJ1-1; a possible D gene is TRBD1 (5 bases). The CDR3 has 9 amino acids. CDR1 and CDR2 (germline): LGHDT, YNNKEL (reference sequence). The CDR3 here is CASSPEGFF. CDR3 nucleotide sequence: TGTGCCAGCAGCCCGGAGGGGTTTTTT.

The gene calls are TRBV5-1 and TRBJ2-3, with 8 bases identical to TRBD2. Germline loops: CDR1 SGHRS, CDR2 YFSETQ. The V and J ends lost 5 bases and 2 bases, in that order; junction bases with no gene match: 7. This CDR3 comprises 15 residues. The CDR3 DNA reads as TGCGCCAGCAGGTCTACGGGAGGGCCCACAGATACGCAGTATTTT. It translates to CASRSTGGPTDTQYF.

The chain uses TRBV11-2 and TRBJ2-5; D uncertain. Between the trimmed V and J ends, which lost 6 bases and 3 bases, there was a span of 11 bases. CDR1 is SGHAT and CDR2 is FQNNGV in the germline V gene. CDR3 length equals 13 residues. The CDR3 DNA sequence: TGTGCCAGCAGAGAAGGGCTCGAAGAGACCCAGTACTTC. Translating it yields CASREGLEETQYF.

This clone was observed once. The chain links TRBV9 to TRBJ2-3, with D possibly TRBD1 on 5 matching bases. The length of the CDR3 is 16 residues. V was pared by 0 bases and J by 1 base, with 12 bases between. Germline lookup yields CDR1 SGDLS and CDR2 YYNGEE. Here the CDR3 reads CASSVGQPVGTDTQYF. The DNA of the CDR3 is TGTGCCAGCAGCGTAGGACAGCCAGTGGGCACAGATACGCAGTATTTT.

The chain employs TRBV19 and TRBJ1-2; D is undetermined. The V end was cut by 1 base, the J end by 3 bases, with 12 bases between. The CDR3 runs 15 residues. Germline V gene data show CDR1 as LNHDA and CDR2 as SQIVND (reference sequence). The CDR3 region has the DNA TGTGCCAGTAGTATAGTTGGCGGCTCGGACTATGGCTACACCTTC. Translation gives CASSIVGGSDYGYTF.

The chain links TRBV27 to TRBJ1-3; D is uncertain. This CDR3 is 13 amino acids long. The V gene lost 5 bases and the J gene lost 4 bases, with 9 bases spanning the gap. From germline, CDR1 is MNHEY and CDR2 SMNVEV (reference sequence). The CDR3 here is CASSLVMGNTIYF. The DNA for the CDR3 is TGTGCCAGCAGTCTCGTGATGGGAAACACCATATATTTT.

This clone was counted a single time. CDR3 DNA sequence: TGTGCCACAGGGGACAGTAACTATGGCTACACCTTC. It encodes CATGDSNYGYTF. V and J are TRBV13 and TRBJ1-2; 7 bases fit TRBD1. CDR3 size: 12 residues. From germline, CDR1 is PRHDT and CDR2 FYEKMQ (reference sequence). V was clipped by 10 bases and J by 1 base; unmatched bases: 3. Looking up the rest from reference TRBV13 and TRBJ1-2 gives the full variable domain: AAGVIQSPRHLIKEKRETATLKCYPIPRHDTVYWYQQGPGQDPQFLISFYEKMQSDKGSIPDRFSAQQFSDYHSELNMSSLELGDSALYFCATGDSNYGYTFGSGTRLTVV.